The rows below give T cell receptor beta chains drawn from one sample of a study of T cells in Graves' hyperthyroidism and ophthalmopathy. TCRdb independently ran MiXCR on the multiplex PCR reads; one entry per CDR3 protein. Here the sample spans about 260,000 distinct CDR3 sequences, about 25% being singletons. Sequencing was carried out using blood. Receptors originate from a man aged 40-50 years with Graves' hyperthyroidism that later progressed to Graves' ophthalmopathy. CDR3s include the opening cysteine and the closing phenylalanine or tryptophan. A D gene is named only where the DNA matches it firmly. Not all rows give a size; the values are once, few, many and, for expanded clones, a class.

>TRBV18|many|TRBJ1-2|TRBD1
TGTGCCAGCTCACGACAGGGGTCTGATGGCTACACCTTC
CASSRQGSDGYTF
>TRBV9|many|TRBJ2-1|-
TGTGCCAGCAGCGTACAGCGTGATGAGCAGTTCTTC
CASSVQRDEQFF
>TRBV12-3/TRBV12-4|many|TRBJ2-7|TRBD2
TGTGCCAGCAGTTTTGACACTAGCGGCTACGAGCAGTACTTC
CASSFDTSGYEQYF
>TRBV30|many|TRBJ1-2|-
TGTGCCCTCTCCGCGCGGGATGGCTACACCTTC
CALSARDGYTF
>TRBV18|many|TRBJ1-2|TRBD1
TGTGCCAGCTCCCCGGACAGGGTAGAGGGCTACACCTTC
CASSPDRVEGYTF
>TRBV20-1|many|TRBJ2-5|-
TGCAGTGCTAGTTGGAGGGGCGGGACACACCAAGAGACCCAGTACTTC
CSASWRGGTHQETQYF
>TRBV24-1|many|TRBJ1-1|TRBD1
TGTGCCACCAGTGATTCACAGGGGTTGGACACTGAAGCTTTCTTT
CATSDSQGLDTEAFF
>TRBV28|few|TRBJ2-6|-
TGTGCCAGCAGTTTTCGAGGCTCTGGGGCCAACGTCCTGACTTTC
CASSFRGSGANVLTF
>TRBV18|many|TRBJ2-2|TRBD2
TGTGCCAGCTCACCACAGCGGGAGCCTGACGGGGAGCTGTTTTTT
CASSPQREPDGELFF
>TRBV11-2|-|TRBJ2-5|TRBD2
TGTGCCAGCAGCCCTGGGGCGTCTAGCGGGGTCATGGAGACCCAGTACTTC
CASSPGASSGVMETQYF
>TRBV24-1|many|TRBJ2-5|TRBD1
TGTGCCACCAGTACACGACAGGGGAAGTACCAAGAGACCCAGTACTTC
CATSTRQGKYQETQYF
>TRBV20-1|many|TRBJ1-2|-
TGCAGTGCTAGGGGCCCAACATCTAACTATGGCTACACCTTC
CSARGPTSNYGYTF
>TRBV6-2/TRBV6-3|many|TRBJ2-5|-
TGTGCCAGCAAGCCAATAGGGGGAACGCCTCGGGAGACCCAGTACTTC
CASKPIGGTPRETQYF
>TRBV6-4|many|TRBJ1-1|-
TGTGCCAGCAGCCCGGCAGGGGAGAACACTGAAGCTTTCTTT
CASSPAGENTEAFF
>TRBV11-2|-|TRBJ1-1|-
TGTGCCAGCAGTCTATATTCACAGTCAACTTTCTTT
CASSLYSQSTFF
>TRBV2|-|TRBJ2-7|-
TGTGCCAGCAGTGAAGTATCAGCGGGGCAGTACTTC
CASSEVSAGQYF
>TRBV24-1|many|TRBJ2-7|TRBD2
TGTGCCACCAGTGATCCCACCAGGACTAGGAACGAGCAGTACTTC
CATSDPTRTRNEQYF
>TRBV9|-|TRBJ2-5|-
TGTGCCAGCAGCGTAGAGGTGGGAGAATTGAGAGAGACCCAGTACTTC
CASSVEVGELRETQYF
>TRBV4-2|few|TRBJ2-7|-
TGTGCCAGCAGCCAAGGGGCCTTAGCCTTCTACGAGCAGTACTTC
CASSQGALAFYEQYF
>TRBV2|many|TRBJ2-7|-
TGTGCCAGCGGTCGTCAGGAGCCCTACGAGCAGTACTTC
CASGRQEPYEQYF
>TRBV5-8|many|TRBJ2-5|TRBD2
TGTGCCAGCAGGGCCGAACTAGCGACGTACCAAGAGACCCAGTACTTC
CASRAELATYQETQYF
>TRBV12-3/TRBV12-4|many|TRBJ2-4|TRBD2
TGTGCCAGCAGTCCCCAACGACGTCCGGGACTAGGAAACATTCAGTACTTC
CASSPQRRPGLGNIQYF
>TRBV20-1|-|TRBJ1-2|-
TGCAGTCTCGTAAGGGAGGGAAGATATGGCTACACCTTC
CSLVREGRYGYTF
>TRBV12-3/TRBV12-4|few|TRBJ1-5|-
TGTGCCAGCAGTTTGTGGGCCTTTGGGCCCCAGCATTTT
CASSLWAFGPQHF
>TRBV25-1|many|TRBJ2-7|TRBD1
TGTGCCAGCAGTGCCTGGGACAGGGATTTCTACGAGCAGTACTTC
CASSAWDRDFYEQYF
>TRBV5-1|many|TRBJ2-7|-
TGCGCCAGCAGCTTGGGACCGACGGACTACTCCTACGAGCAGTACTTC
CASSLGPTDYSYEQYF
>TRBV12-3/TRBV12-4|few|TRBJ1-2|-
TGTGCCAGCAGTTCCGGTGTGAGCTATGGCTACACCTTC
CASSSGVSYGYTF
>TRBV6-5|-|TRBJ1-1|-
TGTGCCAGCAGTAACACAGCCGGTGAAGCTTTCTTT
CASSNTAGEAFF
>TRBV19|many|TRBJ2-5|TRBD1
TGTGCCAGTAGTCCCCCGGGACAGAAAGAGACCCAGTACTTC
CASSPPGQKETQYF
>TRBV18|many|TRBJ2-7|TRBD2
TGTGCCAGCTCACCACGACTAGCGGAGGGGGTCGGCGAGCAGTACTTC
CASSPRLAEGVGEQYF
>TRBV28|-|TRBJ2-7|-
TGTGCCAGCAGTTTGGCTAGCCGGAACGAGCAGTACTTC
CASSLASRNEQYF
>TRBV28|-|TRBJ2-7|TRBD1
TGTGCCAGCAGTCAGGGACAGGGCCCCGAGCAGTACTTC
CASSQGQGPEQYF
>TRBV5-1|few|TRBJ2-5|-
TGCGCCAGCAGCTTGGACTCCCTACCTCGGGAGACCCAGTACTTC
CASSLDSLPRETQYF
>TRBV5-1|many|TRBJ1-2|-
TGCGCCAGCAGCGACCGGGACGTTTCCCACTATGGCTACACCTTC
CASSDRDVSHYGYTF
>TRBV19|many|TRBJ2-5|-
TGTGCCAGTAGTAGGCGGTTCCAAGAGACCCAGTACTTC
CASSRRFQETQYF
>TRBV30|many|TRBJ1-2|-
TGTGCCTGGATTGGCCGGGGCGCACATGGCTACACCTTC
CAWIGRGAHGYTF
>TRBV6-2/TRBV6-3|-|TRBJ2-7|-
TGTGCCAGCTCGCGACCCAGTTCGGGGCGTTCGGGGCAGTACTTC
CASSRPSSGRSGQYF
>TRBV14|many|TRBJ2-5|-
TGTGCCAGCAGCCAAGATCCCCCCTCAGGAGGCGAGACCCAGTACTTC
CASSQDPPSGGETQYF
>TRBV20-1|many|TRBJ2-7|-
TGCAGTGCTTCTCCCGACAGTTCCTACGAGCAGTACTTC
CSASPDSSYEQYF
>TRBV10-1|-|TRBJ2-5|-
TGCGCCAGCGGTGAGGGCTTGTGGGCCCAAGAGACCCAGTACTTC
CASGEGLWAQETQYF
>TRBV19|many|TRBJ1-2|TRBD1
TGTGCCAGTACCATAATCACAGGGGGCCAGGGCTACACCTTC
CASTIITGGQGYTF
>TRBV12-3/TRBV12-4|-|TRBJ1-2|-
TGTGCCAGCAGTTTTCGTAGCTTTTATGGCTACACCTTC
CASSFRSFYGYTF
>TRBV6-5|many|TRBJ1-5|TRBD1
TGTGCCAGCGGGTCCGGGACAGGGAACAATCAGCCCCAGCATTTT
CASGSGTGNNQPQHF
>TRBV20-1|many|TRBJ2-5|TRBD2
TGCAGTGCTAGAGTTCCTAGCGGGAGAGGGACGCCCGAGACCCAGTACTTC
CSARVPSGRGTPETQYF
>TRBV12-3/TRBV12-4|many|TRBJ1-2|-
TGTGCCAGCAGTTTGCCCCTAATAAACTATGGCTACACCTTC
CASSLPLINYGYTF
>TRBV29-1|many|TRBJ2-7|-
TGCAGCGTGCGGGGCTACATGACCTACGAGCAGTACTTC
CSVRGYMTYEQYF
>TRBV2|-|TRBJ2-7|TRBD1
TGTGCCAGCAGCCGCGGACAGGGCAACCCCTACGAGCAGTACTTC
CASSRGQGNPYEQYF